A single T cell receptor beta chain is shown here with its context. V dropped 3 bases and J dropped 6 bases, with 9 bases sitting between them. CDR1 and CDR2 from the germline V gene are KGHSH and LQKENI. The CDR3 length is 12 residues. This sample is drawn from a study of blood T cells in healthy people across ages. A second PCR, run for about 7 to 11 cycles, used a sample-barcoded 5' primer plus a J-beta primer mix. Sequencing recovered at least 3 million CDR3-containing paired-end reads from each sample. MiXCR, run by TCRdb on the 5' RACE reads, gives a single entry per CDR3 protein. The sample includes over a million distinct CDR3 sequences, around 59% of them seen just once.

The sequencing sample was made of blood. The TCR comes from a man younger than 30 in good health. This chain uses TRBV18 with TRBJ2-7; D is ambiguous. CDR3 nucleotides: TGTGCCAGCTCACCTGACTTTACCGAGCAGTACTTC. Translating gives CASSPDFTEQYF.